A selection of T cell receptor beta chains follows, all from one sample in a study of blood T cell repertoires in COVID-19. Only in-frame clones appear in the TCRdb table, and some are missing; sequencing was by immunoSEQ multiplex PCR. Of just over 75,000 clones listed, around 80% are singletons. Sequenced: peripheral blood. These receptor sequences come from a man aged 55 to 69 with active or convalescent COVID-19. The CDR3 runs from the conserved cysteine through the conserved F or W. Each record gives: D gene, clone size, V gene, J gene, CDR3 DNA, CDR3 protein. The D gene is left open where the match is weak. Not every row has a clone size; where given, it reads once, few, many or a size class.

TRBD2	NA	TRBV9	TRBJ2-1	TGTGCCAGCAGCGTAGCTCGGCTAGCGGGGGGCCACAATGAGCAGTTCTTC	CASSVARLAGGHNEQFF
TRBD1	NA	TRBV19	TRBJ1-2	TGTGCCAGTAGTATAGACCCGGGACAGGGGTCAGACCGCTATGGCTACACCTTC	CASSIDPGQGSDRYGYTF
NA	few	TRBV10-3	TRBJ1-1	TGTGCCATCAGTGAGTCGACAGCGAACACTGAAGCTTTCTTT	CAISESTANTEAFF
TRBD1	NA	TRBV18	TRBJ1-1	TGTGCCAGCTCACCGGAGCAGGGGGGAGACACTGAAGCTTTCTTT	CASSPEQGGDTEAFF
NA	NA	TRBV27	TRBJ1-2	TGTGCCAGCAGTTTTTCCGCTAACTATGGCTACACCTTC	CASSFSANYGYTF
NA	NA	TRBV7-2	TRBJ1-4	TGTGCCAGCAGCTTAATATCTACGGGTGAAAAACTGTTTTTT	CASSLISTGEKLFF
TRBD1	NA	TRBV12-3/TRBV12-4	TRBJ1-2	TGTGCCAGCAGTGCACAGGGGTATGGCTACACCTTC	CASSAQGYGYTF
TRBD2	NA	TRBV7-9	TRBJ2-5	TGTGCCAGCAGCTTAGACGCGGCTAGCGGGGCCCAAGAGACCCAGTACTTC	CASSLDAASGAQETQYF
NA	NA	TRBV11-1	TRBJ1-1	TGTACCAGCAGCCTAACAGGGACGACTGAAGCTTTCTTT	CTSSLTGTTEAFF
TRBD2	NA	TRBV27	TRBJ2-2	TGTGCCAGCAGTTCCTGGCTAGCGGGGGGGCATGGCACCGGGGAGCTGTTTTTT	CASSSWLAGGHGTGELFF
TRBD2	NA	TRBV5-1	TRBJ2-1	TGCGCCAGCAGCTCCAACACCGGACTAGCTCAGGATGAGCAGTTCTTC	CASSSNTGLAQDEQFF
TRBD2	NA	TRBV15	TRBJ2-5	TGTGCCACCCAGCGGGGGTACCAAGAGACCCAGTACTTC	CATQRGYQETQYF
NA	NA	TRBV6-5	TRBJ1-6	TGTGCCAGCAGTTACGGTTACAGGGAAAATTCACCCCTCCACTTT	CASSYGYRENSPLHF
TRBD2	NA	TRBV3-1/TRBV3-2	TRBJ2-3	TGTGCCAGCAGCCACCCTTTTTCCTTGCTAGCGGGGGGCCGGGATACGCAGTATTTT	CASSHPFSLLAGGRDTQYF
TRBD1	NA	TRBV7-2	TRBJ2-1	TGTGCCAGCAGCGTCCTACAGGGGCACAATGAGCAGTTCTTC	CASSVLQGHNEQFF
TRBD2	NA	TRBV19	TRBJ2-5	TGTGCCAGTAGTATAGGACTAGCGGGGGCAGAGACCCAGTACTTC	CASSIGLAGAETQYF
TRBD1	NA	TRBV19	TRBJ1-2	TGTGCCAGTACTCCCTCGCGAGGGGGCGACTATGGCTACACCTTC	CASTPSRGGDYGYTF
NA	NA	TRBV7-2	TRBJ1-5	TGTGCCAGCAGCCCCTCCGGGGGCGGGGGGTTTCGGCCCCAGCATTTT	CASSPSGGGGFRPQHF
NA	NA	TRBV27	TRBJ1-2	TGTGCCAGCAGATCAGGACTCTATGGCTACACCTTC	CASRSGLYGYTF
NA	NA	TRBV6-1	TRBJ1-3	TGTGCCAGCAGTGAGGCCGTGCCTGGAAACACCATATATTTT	CASSEAVPGNTIYF
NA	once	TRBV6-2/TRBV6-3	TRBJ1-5	TGTGCCAGCAGTTATCCCGGGGGGGGGCGGCCCCAGCATTTT	CASSYPGGGRPQHF
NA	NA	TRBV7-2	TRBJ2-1	TGTGCCAGCAGCTTAGTACGGTTAAACTCCTACAATGAGCAGTTCTTC	CASSLVRLNSYNEQFF
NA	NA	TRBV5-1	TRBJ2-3	TGCGCCAGCAGCTTGGCCCCGACTTTGGGCACAGATACGCAGTATTTT	CASSLAPTLGTDTQYF
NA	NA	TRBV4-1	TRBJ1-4	TGCGCCAGCAGCCTATCCGGAGGAGCAACTAATGAAAAACTGTTTTTT	CASSLSGGATNEKLFF
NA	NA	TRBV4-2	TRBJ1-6	TGTGCCAGCAGCCAGGCAGGGGAGAATTCACCCCTCCACTTT	CASSQAGENSPLHF
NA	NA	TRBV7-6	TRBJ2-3	TGTGCCAGCAGCTTAGCGGGGGGGCGTACAGATACGCAGTATTTT	CASSLAGGRTDTQYF
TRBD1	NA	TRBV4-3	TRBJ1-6	TGCGCCAGCAGCCCCCGACAGGGTGGACCCCTCCACTTT	CASSPRQGGPLHF
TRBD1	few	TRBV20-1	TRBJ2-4	TGCAGTGCTAGTGGGACAGGGGGAGCGGGTGCCAAAAACATTCAGTACTTC	CSASGTGGAGAKNIQYF
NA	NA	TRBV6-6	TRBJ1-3	TGTGCCAGCAGTTACTCACAGGGCAGCTACACCATATATTTT	CASSYSQGSYTIYF
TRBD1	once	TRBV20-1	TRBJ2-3	TGCAGTGCTAGTCGACAGGGGGTGAATACGCAGTATTTT	CSASRQGVNTQYF